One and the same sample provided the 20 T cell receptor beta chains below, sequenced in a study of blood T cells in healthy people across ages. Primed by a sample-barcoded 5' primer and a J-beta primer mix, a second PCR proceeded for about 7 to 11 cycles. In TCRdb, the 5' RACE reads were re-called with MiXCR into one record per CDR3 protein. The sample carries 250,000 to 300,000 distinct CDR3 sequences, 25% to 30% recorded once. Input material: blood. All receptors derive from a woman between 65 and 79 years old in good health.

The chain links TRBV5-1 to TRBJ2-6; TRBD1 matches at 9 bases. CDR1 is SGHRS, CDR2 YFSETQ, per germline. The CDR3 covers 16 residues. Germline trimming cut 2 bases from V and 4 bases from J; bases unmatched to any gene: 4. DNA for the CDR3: TGCGCCAGCAGCTTCGGGACAGGGACCGGGGCCAACGTCCTGACTTTC. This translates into CASSFGTGTGANVLTF.

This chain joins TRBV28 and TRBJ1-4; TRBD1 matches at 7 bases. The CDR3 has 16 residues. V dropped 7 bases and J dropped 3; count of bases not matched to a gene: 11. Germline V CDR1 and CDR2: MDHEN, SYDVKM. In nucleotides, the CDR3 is TGTGCCAGCACCCTGACAGGGATTGGGGCTAATGAAAAACTGTTTTTT. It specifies CASTLTGIGANEKLFF. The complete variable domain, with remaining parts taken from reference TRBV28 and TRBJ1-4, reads DVKVTQSSRYLVKRTGEKVFLECVQDMDHENMFWYRQDPGLGLRLIYFSYDVKMKEKGDIPEGYSVSREKKERFSLILESASTNQTSMYLCASTLTGIGANEKLFFGSGTQLSVL.

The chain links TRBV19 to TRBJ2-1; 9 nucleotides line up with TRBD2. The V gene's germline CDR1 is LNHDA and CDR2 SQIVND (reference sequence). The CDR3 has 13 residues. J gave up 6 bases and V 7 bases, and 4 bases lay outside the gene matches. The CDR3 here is CASKLAGTNEQFF. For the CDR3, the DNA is TGTGCCAGTAAACTAGCGGGTACCAATGAGCAGTTCTTC.

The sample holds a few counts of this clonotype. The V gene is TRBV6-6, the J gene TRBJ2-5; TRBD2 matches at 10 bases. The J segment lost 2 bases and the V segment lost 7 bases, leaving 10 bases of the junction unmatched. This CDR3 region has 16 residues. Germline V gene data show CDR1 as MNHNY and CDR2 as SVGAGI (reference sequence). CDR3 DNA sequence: TGTGCCAGCACCACTGGACTAGCGGCCTTACAAGAGACCCAGTACTTC. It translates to CASTTGLAALQETQYF.

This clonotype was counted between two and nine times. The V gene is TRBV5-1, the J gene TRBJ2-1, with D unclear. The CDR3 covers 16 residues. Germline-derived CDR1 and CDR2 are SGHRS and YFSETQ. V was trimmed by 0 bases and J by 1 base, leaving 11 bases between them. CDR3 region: CASSLAGLRSYNEQFF. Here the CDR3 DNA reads TGCGCCAGCAGCTTGGCGGGCCTCAGGTCCTACAATGAGCAGTTCTTC.

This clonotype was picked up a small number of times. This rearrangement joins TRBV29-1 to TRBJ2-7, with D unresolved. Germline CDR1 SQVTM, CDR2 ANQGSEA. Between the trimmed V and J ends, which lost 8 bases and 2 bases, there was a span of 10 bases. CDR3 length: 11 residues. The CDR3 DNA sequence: TGCAGCTTCGTGGGCGCCTACGAGCAGTACTTC. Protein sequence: CSFVGAYEQYF.

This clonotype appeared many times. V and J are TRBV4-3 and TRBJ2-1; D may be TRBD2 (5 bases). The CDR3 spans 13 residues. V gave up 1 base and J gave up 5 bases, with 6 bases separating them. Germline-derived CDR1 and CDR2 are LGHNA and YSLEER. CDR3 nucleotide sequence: TGCGCCAGCAGCCAAGCGGGGAACAATGAGCAGTTCTTC. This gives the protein CASSQAGNNEQFF.

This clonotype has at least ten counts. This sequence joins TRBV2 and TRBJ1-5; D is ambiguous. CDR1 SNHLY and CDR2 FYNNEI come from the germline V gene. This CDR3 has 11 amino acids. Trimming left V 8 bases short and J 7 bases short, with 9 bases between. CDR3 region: CASRLTQPQHF. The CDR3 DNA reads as TGTGCCAGCCGGCTTACACAGCCCCAGCATTTT.

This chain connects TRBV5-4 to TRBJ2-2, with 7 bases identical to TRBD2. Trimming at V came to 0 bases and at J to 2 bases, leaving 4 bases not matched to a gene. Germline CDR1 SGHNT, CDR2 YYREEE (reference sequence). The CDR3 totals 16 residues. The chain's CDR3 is CASSLAAGVNTGELFF. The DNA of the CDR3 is TGTGCCAGCAGCTTGGCGGCGGGAGTAAACACCGGGGAGCTGTTTTTT. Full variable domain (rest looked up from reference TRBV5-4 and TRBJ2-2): ETGVTQSPTHLIKTRGQQVTLRCSSQSGHNTVSWYQQALGQGPQFIFQYYREEENGRGNFPPRFSGLQFPNYSSELNVNALELDDSALYLCASSLAAGVNTGELFFGEGSRLTVL.

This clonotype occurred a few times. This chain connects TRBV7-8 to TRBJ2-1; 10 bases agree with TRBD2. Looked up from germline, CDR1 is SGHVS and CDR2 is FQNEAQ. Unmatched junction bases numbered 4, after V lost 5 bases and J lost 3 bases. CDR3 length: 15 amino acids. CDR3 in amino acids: CASSRTSGFYNEQFF. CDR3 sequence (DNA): TGTGCCAGCAGCCGGACTAGCGGTTTCTACAATGAGCAGTTCTTC.

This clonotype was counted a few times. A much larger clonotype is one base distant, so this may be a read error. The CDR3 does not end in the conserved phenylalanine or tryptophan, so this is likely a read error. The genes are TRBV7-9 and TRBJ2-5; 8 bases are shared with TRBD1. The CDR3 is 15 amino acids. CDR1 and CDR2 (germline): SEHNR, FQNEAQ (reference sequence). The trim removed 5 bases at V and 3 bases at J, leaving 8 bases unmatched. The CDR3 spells CASSPRQGSEETQYL. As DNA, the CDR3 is TGTGCCAGCAGCCCACGACAGGGGTCGGAAGAGACCCAGTACCTC.

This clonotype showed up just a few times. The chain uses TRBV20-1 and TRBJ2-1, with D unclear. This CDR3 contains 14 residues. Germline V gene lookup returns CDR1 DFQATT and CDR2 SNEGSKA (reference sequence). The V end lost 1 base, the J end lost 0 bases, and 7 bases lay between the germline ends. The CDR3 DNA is TGCAGTGCTAGAGCTCCCGGCTCCTACAATGAGCAGTTCTTC. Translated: CSARAPGSYNEQFF.

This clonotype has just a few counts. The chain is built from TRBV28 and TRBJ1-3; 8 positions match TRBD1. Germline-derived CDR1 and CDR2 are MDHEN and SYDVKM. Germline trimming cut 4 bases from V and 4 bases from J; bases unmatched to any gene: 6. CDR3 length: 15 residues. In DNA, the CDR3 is TGTGCCAGCAGTTCCACAGGGGGTTCAGGAAACACCATATATTTT. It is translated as CASSSTGGSGNTIYF. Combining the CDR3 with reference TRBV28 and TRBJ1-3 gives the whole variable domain DVKVTQSSRYLVKRTGEKVFLECVQDMDHENMFWYRQDPGLGLRLIYFSYDVKMKEKGDIPEGYSVSREKKERFSLILESASTNQTSMYLCASSSTGGSGNTIYFGEGSWLTVV.

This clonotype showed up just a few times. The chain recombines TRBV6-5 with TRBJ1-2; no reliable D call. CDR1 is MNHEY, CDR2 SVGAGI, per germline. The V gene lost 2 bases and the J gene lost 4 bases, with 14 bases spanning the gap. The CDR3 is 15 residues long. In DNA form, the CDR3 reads TGTGCCAGCAGTTACCTCGGCGGGATCGGCTATGGCTACACCTTC. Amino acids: CASSYLGGIGYGYTF.

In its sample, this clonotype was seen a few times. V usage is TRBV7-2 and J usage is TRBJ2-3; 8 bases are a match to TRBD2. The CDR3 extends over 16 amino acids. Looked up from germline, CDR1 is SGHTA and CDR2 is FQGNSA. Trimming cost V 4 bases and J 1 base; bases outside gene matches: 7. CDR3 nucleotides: TGTGCCAGCAGCTCACTCCGGGGGGGACGCACAGATACGCAGTATTTT. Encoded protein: CASSSLRGGRTDTQYF. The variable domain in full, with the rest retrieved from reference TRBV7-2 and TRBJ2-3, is GAGVSQSPSNKVTEKGKDVELRCDPISGHTALYWYRQSLGQGLEFLIYFQGNSAPDKSGLPSDRFSAERTGGSVSTLTIQRTQQEDSAVYLCASSSLRGGRTDTQYFGPGTRLTVL.

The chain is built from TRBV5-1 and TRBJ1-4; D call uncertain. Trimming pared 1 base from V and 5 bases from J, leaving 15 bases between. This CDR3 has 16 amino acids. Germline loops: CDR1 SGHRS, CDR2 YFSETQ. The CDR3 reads CASSLRVSSINEKLFF. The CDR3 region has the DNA TGCGCCAGCAGCTTGAGAGTATCGAGTATCAATGAAAAACTGTTTTTT.

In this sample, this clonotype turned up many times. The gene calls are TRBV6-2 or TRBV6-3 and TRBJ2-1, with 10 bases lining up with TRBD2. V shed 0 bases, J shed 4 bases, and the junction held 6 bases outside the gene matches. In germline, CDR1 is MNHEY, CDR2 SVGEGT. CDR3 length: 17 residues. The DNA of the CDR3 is TGTGCCAGCAGTTACTCTGGAACTAGCGGGATTTACAATGAGCAGTTCTTC. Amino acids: CASSYSGTSGIYNEQFF.

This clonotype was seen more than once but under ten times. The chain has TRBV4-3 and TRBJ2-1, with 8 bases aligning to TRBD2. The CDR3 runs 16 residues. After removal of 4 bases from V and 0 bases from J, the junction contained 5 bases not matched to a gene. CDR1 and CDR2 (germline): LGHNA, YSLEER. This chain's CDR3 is CASSPRLASSYNEQFF. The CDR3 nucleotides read TGCGCCAGCAGCCCCAGACTAGCGAGCTCCTACAATGAGCAGTTCTTC.

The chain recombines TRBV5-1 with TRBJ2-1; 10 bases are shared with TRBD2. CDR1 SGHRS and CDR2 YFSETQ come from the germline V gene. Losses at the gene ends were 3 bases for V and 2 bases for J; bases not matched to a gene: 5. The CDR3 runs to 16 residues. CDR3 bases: TGCGCCAGCAGCTCCCGGACTAGCGGAACCTACAATGAGCAGTTCTTC. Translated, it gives CASSSRTSGTYNEQFF.

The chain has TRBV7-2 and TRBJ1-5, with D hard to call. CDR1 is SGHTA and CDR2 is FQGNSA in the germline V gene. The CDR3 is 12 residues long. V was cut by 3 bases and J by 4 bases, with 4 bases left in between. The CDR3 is CASSFINQPQHF. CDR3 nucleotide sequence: TGTGCCAGCAGCTTTATTAATCAGCCCCAGCATTTT.